The 21 T cell receptor beta chains below were found in one sample sequenced in a study of blood T cell repertoires in COVID-19. Sequenced by immunoSEQ multiplex PCR; TCRdb stores in-frame clones only, minus some. The profile shows 250,000 to 300,000 clones, 75% to 90% of them singletons. The material sequenced was peripheral blood. The source of these receptors is a woman between 40 and 50 years old who had recovered from COVID-19.

The chain combines TRBV4-3 with TRBJ1-1; the D is unclear. V lost 1 base, J lost 1 base, and 16 bases lay in between. The CDR3 covers 17 residues. Germline assignment: CDR1 LGHNA and CDR2 YSLEER. CDR3 bases: TGCGCCAGCAGCCAAGGACTAGGTCTAGAGAGGAACACTGAAGCTTTCTTT. The encoded protein is CASSQGLGLERNTEAFF.

The chain has TRBV5-1 and TRBJ2-3; 9 bases agree with TRBD1. Unmatched junction bases numbered 4, after V lost 4 bases and J lost 4 bases. Germline V lookup: CDR1 SGHRS, CDR2 YFSETQ. The CDR3 is 14 residues long. CDR3 in DNA: TGCGCCAGCAGCCCTGGACAGGGGCCAGATACGCAGTATTTT. Amino acids: CASSPGQGPDTQYF.

This clone appeared once. The chain uses TRBV5-1 and TRBJ1-6; D is unclear. V was trimmed by 4 bases and J by 8 bases, leaving 22 bases between them. The CDR3 contains 17 residues. From germline, CDR1 is SGHRS and CDR2 YFSETQ. Here the CDR3 reads CASSGRAGPSYHSPLHF. CDR3 DNA sequence: TGCGCCAGCAGCGGTCGAGCGGGCCCATCTTACCATTCACCCCTCCACTTT.

In this sample, this clone turned up once. The chain uses TRBV6-1 and TRBJ2-1; weak D call: TRBD1 (5 bases). The CDR3 is 14 residues long. Per germline, CDR1 MNHNS and CDR2 SASEGT. V was shortened by 3 bases and J by 4 bases, with 10 bases between the two germline ends. In nucleotides, the CDR3 is TGTGCCAGCAGTGATCAGGGTCTTTACAATGAGCAGTTCTTC. This codes for CASSDQGLYNEQFF.

The chain recombines TRBV6-6 with TRBJ1-2, with 7 bases that match TRBD1. V dropped 4 bases and J dropped 7; count of bases not matched to a gene: 6. CDR3 length: 13 amino acids. The germline gives CDR1 MNHNY, CDR2 SVGAGI (reference sequence). The CDR3, as DNA: TGTGCCAGCAGTTTAGCCGCAGGGGGTGGCTACACCTTC. Its protein is CASSLAAGGGYTF.

This chain joins TRBV10-3 and TRBJ1-6, with 10 bases aligning to TRBD1. The germline CDR1 and CDR2 sequences are ENHRY and SYGVKD. V was pared by 3 bases and J by 10 bases, with 6 bases of the junction left unmatched. The CDR3 runs 15 residues. The CDR3 bases are TGTGCCATCAGTGACCTTGGACAGGGGGGATCACCCCTCCACTTT. Protein: CAISDLGQGGSPLHF.

The V call is TRBV25-1, the J call TRBJ2-5; TRBD2 matches 11 bases. The CDR3 is made up of 14 amino acids. The V gene end was trimmed by 9 bases and the J gene end by 1 base; junction bases not matched to a gene: 4. CDR1 and CDR2 from the germline V gene are MGHDK and SYGVNS. CDR3 DNA: TGTGCCAGTAGTCTAGCGGGGGGCCAAGAGACCCAGTACTTC. It yields the protein CASSLAGGQETQYF.

The rearrangement joins TRBV9 to TRBJ2-1; 9 bases line up with TRBD1. V shed 1 base, J shed 7 bases, and the junction held 3 bases outside the gene matches. This CDR3 spans 14 amino acids. Germline V gene sequence: CDR1 SGDLS, CDR2 YYNGEE. CDR3 DNA sequence: TGTGCCAGCAGCGTAAGAGGGACAGGGAATGAGCAGTTCTTC. This codes for CASSVRGTGNEQFF. Combining the CDR3 with reference TRBV9 and TRBJ2-1 gives the whole variable domain DSGVTQTPKHLITATGQRVTLRCSPRSGDLSVYWYQQSLDQGLQFLIQYYNGEERAKGNILERFSAQQFPDLHSELNLSSLELGDSALYFCASSVRGTGNEQFFGPGTRLTVL.

The V and J genes are TRBV4-2 and TRBJ2-3; 12 bases align to TRBD2. The length of the CDR3 is 16 residues. V trimming: 4 bases; J trimming: 5 bases; junction bases outside the gene matches: 7. Germline loops: CDR1 LGHNA, CDR2 YNFKEQ. The CDR3 sequence is CASSRRTSGVRDTQYF. CDR3 bases: TGTGCCAGCAGCCGTCGGACTAGCGGGGTACGAGATACGCAGTATTTT.

A few counts support this clone. The CDR3 DNA reads as TGTGCCAGTAGTATAATGGGCAGCTTCTCGAACACTGAAGCTTTCTTT. This gives the protein CASSIMGSFSNTEAFF. The V and J genes are TRBV19 and TRBJ1-1; D call uncertain. Between the trimmed V and J ends, which lost 2 bases and 1 base, there was a span of 14 bases. Germline V gene sequence: CDR1 LNHDA, CDR2 SQIVND (reference sequence). CDR3 length equals 16 residues. The variable domain in full, with the rest retrieved from reference TRBV19 and TRBJ1-1, is DGGITQSPKYLFRKEGQNVTLSCEQNLNHDAMYWYRQDPGQGLRLIYYSQIVNDFQKGDIAEGYSVSREKKESFPLTVTSAQKNPTAFYLCASSIMGSFSNTEAFFGQGTRLTVV.

The genes are TRBV4-2 and TRBJ2-7; 10 nucleotides agree with TRBD2. Trimming took 7 bases from V and 5 from J; bases not matched to a gene: 11. The CDR3 length is 15 residues. Looked up from germline, CDR1 is LGHNA and CDR2 is YNFKEQ. CDR3 amino acids: CASNRGLAENHEQYF. In nucleotides, the CDR3 is TGTGCCAGCAACCGCGGACTAGCGGAGAATCACGAGCAGTACTTC.

This clone was counted a few times. This chain joins TRBV5-1 and TRBJ1-1; 8 bases agree with TRBD1. Germline loops: CDR1 SGHRS, CDR2 YFSETQ. V lost 4 bases, J lost 3 bases, and 17 bases stayed unmatched. The CDR3 is made up of 18 amino acids. CDR3 DNA sequence: TGCGCCAGCAGCCCCTTTGGGGACAGGATCCTGGGGGACACTGAAGCTTTCTTT. This translates into CASSPFGDRILGDTEAFF.

The J gene is TRBJ1-2, the V gene TRBV5-6; D uncertain. Germline V gene data show CDR1 as SGHDT and CDR2 as YYEEEE. The CDR3 runs 16 residues. V lost 1 base and J 2 bases, leaving 15 bases between the germline ends. This chain's CDR3 is CASSLINIRKNYGYTF. CDR3 nucleotides: TGTGCCAGCAGCTTGATTAATATCAGGAAAAACTATGGCTACACCTTC.

The chain combines TRBV5-1 with TRBJ2-7; TRBD2 might be the D (6 bases). Germline V gives CDR1 SGHRS, CDR2 YFSETQ. This CDR3 is 18 amino acids long. V lost 0 bases and J 3 bases, leaving 22 bases between the germline ends. The CDR3 DNA is TGCGCCAGCAGCTTGGTATTCGGGGCCAGGTTGGAGGGCTACGAGCAGTACTTC. It is translated as CASSLVFGARLEGYEQYF.

The count of this clone is one. J is TRBJ1-2 and V is TRBV28; D is unresolved. V was cut by 8 bases and J by 1 base, with 17 bases left in between. Per germline, CDR1 MDHEN and CDR2 SYDVKM. The CDR3 spans 15 residues. CDR3 sequence reads: CASQAPRGNNYGYTF. CDR3 coding DNA: TGTGCCAGCCAAGCACCCAGAGGAAATAACTATGGCTACACCTTC.

This sequence joins TRBV27 and TRBJ2-1; maybe TRBD1 (6 bases). Trimming shortened V by 0 bases and J by 4 bases, and 22 bases separated the two germline ends. The V gene's germline CDR1 is MNHEY and CDR2 SMNVEV (reference sequence). The CDR3 sequence is 19 residues long. The CDR3 DNA sequence: TGTGCCAGCAGTTTATCGGTTAGTTTGAGGACAGTAGAGTACAATGAGCAGTTCTTC. Protein product: CASSLSVSLRTVEYNEQFF.

This rearrangement joins TRBV30 to TRBJ1-1; D remains unclear. The V gene lost 2 bases and the J gene lost 0 bases, with 7 bases spanning the gap. This CDR3 contains 13 residues. From germline, CDR1 is GTSNPN and CDR2 SVGIG (reference sequence). The CDR3 is CAWSFEMNTEAFF. The CDR3 nucleotides read TGTGCCTGGAGTTTTGAGATGAACACTGAAGCTTTCTTT. Looking up the rest from reference TRBV30 and TRBJ1-1 gives the full variable domain: SQTIHQWPATLVQPVGSPLSLECTVEGTSNPNLYWYRQAAGRGLQLLFYSVGIGQISSEVPQNLSASRPQDRQFILSSKKLLLSDSGFYLCAWSFEMNTEAFFGQGTRLTVV.

CDR3 region: CASSVGGGLGEQYF. DNA for the CDR3: TGTGCCAGCAGCGTAGGCGGGGGCCTGGGGGAGCAGTACTTC. The chain has TRBV9 and TRBJ2-7; a weak D match, TRBD2 (7 bases). The CDR3 has 14 residues. Trimming removed 0 bases from V and 7 bases from J, with 14 bases in between. Germline V gives CDR1 SGDLS, CDR2 YYNGEE.

The chain couples TRBV9 to TRBJ2-3, with D perhaps matching TRBD2 (7 bases). This CDR3 has 15 residues. Germline loops: CDR1 SGDLS, CDR2 YYNGEE. V was clipped by 4 bases and J by 2 bases, with 14 bases between them. The CDR3 region is CASSPRGGPTDTQYF. CDR3 in DNA: TGTGCCAGCAGCCCGAGGGGGGGTCCCACAGATACGCAGTATTTT.

CDR3 sequence: CASSRVGVSIANTGELFF. For the CDR3, the DNA is TGTGCCAGCAGTCGGGTCGGGGTTTCTATCGCGAACACCGGGGAGCTGTTTTTT. The chain recombines TRBV7-9 with TRBJ2-2, with D possibly matching TRBD2 (5 bases). V gave up 6 bases and J gave up 0 bases, with 20 bases separating them. The CDR3 is 18 residues long. Per germline, CDR1 SEHNR and CDR2 FQNEAQ (reference sequence).

This chain joins TRBV2 and TRBJ1-2; TRBD1 is a possible D gene (6 bases). Germline V gene data show CDR1 as SNHLY and CDR2 as FYNNEI. The CDR3 has 13 residues. Trimming removed 7 bases at V and 2 bases at J, with 11 bases between. The CDR3 DNA reads as TGTGCCAGCACCGGGACACTAAACTATGGCTACACCTTC. It specifies CASTGTLNYGYTF. Complete variable domain (other parts from reference TRBV2 and TRBJ1-2): EPEVTQTPSHQVTQMGQEVILRCVPISNHLYFYWYRQILGQKVEFLVSFYNNEISEKSEIFDDQFSVERPDGSNFTLKIRSTKLEDSAMYFCASTGTLNYGYTFGSGTRLTVV.